This T cell receptor (beta chain) emerged from a study of T cell responses to AZD1222 COVID-19 vaccine. Study-wide results and limits: Compared with day 0, the breadth and depth of the Spike-specific TCR repertoire rose significantly after two doses of AZD1222. Spike-wide vaccine-associated CD4 TCRs dominated at 160-218 and 743-854.

V was cut by 4 bases and J by 0 bases, with 14 bases left in between. The length of the CDR3 is 15 residues. Germline CDR1 and CDR2: SGDLS and YYNGEE. Assay used: immunoSEQ multiplex PCR; TCRdb lists only in-frame clones, some missing. In the table there are some 140,000 clones, about nine tenths of which are singletons. This clone was seen only a few times. Its antigen is unidentified. The V call is TRBV9, the J call TRBJ2-7; possibly TRBD1 or TRBD2 for D (5 bases each). The receptor comes from an adult in good health. This sample comprised peripheral blood, obtained on day 0 of AZD1222 vaccination. CDR3 in amino acids: CASSPLGTSSYEQYF. Written as DNA, the CDR3 is TGTGCCAGCAGCCCGCTAGGGACGTCCTCCTACGAGCAGTACTTC.